Listed below are T cell receptor beta chains from one sample, sequenced in a study of T-cell reconstitution after alpha-beta-depleted transplantation in children. TCRdb reanalysed the PCR reads using MiXCR and keeps one entry per CDR3 protein. The data contain fewer than 250,000 distinct CDR3 sequences, 17% of them singletons. Sequencing was performed on PBMCs, mostly from graft donor cells, taken 360 days after TCRalphabeta/CD19-depleted stem cell transplant. The receptors were sampled from a male patient between 2 and 10 years old who had a stem cell transplant for acute lymphoblastic leukemia, so the T cells may come from the graft donor. CDR3s include the opening cysteine and the closing phenylalanine or tryptophan. Fields, in order: CDR3 protein, CDR3 DNA, D gene, V gene, clone size, J gene. The D gene is left open where the match is weak. Clone size appears in some rows only: once, few, many, or a class for an expanded clone.

CASSLETRRYNEQFF | TGTGCCAGCAGCTTAGAAACCCGAAGATACAATGAGCAGTTCTTC | - | TRBV11-2 | many | TRBJ2-1
CATSHSQGTEAFF | TGTGCCACCAGCCACTCCCAGGGCACTGAAGCTTTCTTT | - | TRBV15 | - | TRBJ1-1
CASSFRLAGPAEQFF | TGTGCCAGCAGCTTTCGACTAGCAGGCCCTGCTGAGCAGTTCTTC | TRBD2 | TRBV5-5 | few | TRBJ2-1
CASSSDGYNEQFF | TGTGCCAGCAGTTCTGACGGATACAATGAGCAGTTCTTC | - | TRBV7-9 | - | TRBJ2-1
CASSLRLAGGTDTQYF | TGTGCCAGCAGTTTAAGGCTAGCGGGAGGCACAGATACGCAGTATTTT | TRBD2 | TRBV28 | - | TRBJ2-3
CASNLRTGGRNEQFF | TGCGCCAGCAACCTTAGGACAGGGGGCCGGAATGAGCAGTTCTTC | TRBD1 | TRBV23-1 | - | TRBJ2-1
CASKRDRFNEQFF | TGTGCCAGCAAACGTGACAGATTCAATGAGCAGTTCTTC | - | TRBV2 | few | TRBJ2-1
CAISQQGENIQYF | TGTGCCATCAGCCAACAGGGGGAAAACATTCAGTACTTC | TRBD1 | TRBV10-3 | few | TRBJ2-4
CASMTGRDTGELFF | TGTGCCAGTATGACAGGGCGGGACACCGGGGAGCTGTTTTTT | TRBD1 | TRBV10-3 | few | TRBJ2-2
CANSWVSNEKLFF | TGTGCCAACTCCTGGGTGTCTAATGAAAAACTGTTTTTT | - | TRBV10-3 | few | TRBJ1-4
CASTKRDGNGELFF | TGTGCCAGCACCAAGAGGGACGGAAACGGGGAGCTGTTTTTT | - | TRBV12-3/TRBV12-4 | many | TRBJ2-2